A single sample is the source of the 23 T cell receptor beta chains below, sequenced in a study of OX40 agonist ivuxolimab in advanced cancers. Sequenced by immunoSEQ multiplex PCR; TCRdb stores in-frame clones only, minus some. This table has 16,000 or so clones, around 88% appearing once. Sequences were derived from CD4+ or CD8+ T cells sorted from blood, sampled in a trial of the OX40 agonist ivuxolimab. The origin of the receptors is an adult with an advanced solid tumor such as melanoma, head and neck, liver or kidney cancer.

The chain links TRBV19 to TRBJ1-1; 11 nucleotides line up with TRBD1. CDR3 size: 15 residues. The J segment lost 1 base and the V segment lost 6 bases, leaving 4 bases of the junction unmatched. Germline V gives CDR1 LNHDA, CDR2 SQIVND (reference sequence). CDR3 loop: CASRSGQGANTEAFF. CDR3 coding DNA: TGTGCCAGTAGGTCCGGACAGGGGGCGAACACTGAAGCTTTCTTT.

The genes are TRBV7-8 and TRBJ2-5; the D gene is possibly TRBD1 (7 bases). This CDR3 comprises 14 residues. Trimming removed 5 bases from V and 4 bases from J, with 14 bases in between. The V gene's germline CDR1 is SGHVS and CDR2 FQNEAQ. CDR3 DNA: TGTGCCAGCAGCACCCGACAGGGAGGAGAGACCCAGTACTTC. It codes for CASSTRQGGETQYF.

The CDR3 DNA reads as TGTGCCAGCAGCTTGGACGGACTAGTTTCCAATGAGCAGTTCTTC. It is translated as CASSLDGLVSNEQFF. The chain carries TRBV7-2 and TRBJ2-1; 7 positions match TRBD2. This CDR3 region has 15 residues. Germline V gene sequence: CDR1 SGHTA, CDR2 FQGNSA. The ends lost 3 bases at V and 6 bases at J; junction bases unmatched: 8.

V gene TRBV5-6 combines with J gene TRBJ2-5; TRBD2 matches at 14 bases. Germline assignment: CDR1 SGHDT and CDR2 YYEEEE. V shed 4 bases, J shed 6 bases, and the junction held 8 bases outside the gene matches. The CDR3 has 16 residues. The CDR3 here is CASSVPGLAGEKTQYF. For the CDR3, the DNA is TGTGCCAGCAGCGTGCCGGGACTAGCGGGAGAAAAGACCCAGTACTTC. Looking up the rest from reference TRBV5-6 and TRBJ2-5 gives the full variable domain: DAGVTQSPTHLIKTRGQQVTLRCSPKSGHDTVSWYQQALGQGPQFIFQYYEEEERQRGNFPDRFSGHQFPNYSSELNVNALLLGDSALYLCASSVPGLAGEKTQYFGPGTRLLVL.

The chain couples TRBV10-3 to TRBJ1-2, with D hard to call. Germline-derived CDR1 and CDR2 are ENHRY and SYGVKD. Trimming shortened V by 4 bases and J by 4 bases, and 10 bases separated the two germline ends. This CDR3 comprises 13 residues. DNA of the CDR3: TGTGCCATCAGTGGCTTCGACGGCTATGGCTACACCTTC. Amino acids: CAISGFDGYGYTF.

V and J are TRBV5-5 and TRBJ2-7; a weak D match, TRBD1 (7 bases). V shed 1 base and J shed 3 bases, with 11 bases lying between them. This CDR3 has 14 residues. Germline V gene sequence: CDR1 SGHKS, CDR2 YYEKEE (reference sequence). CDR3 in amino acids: CASSLTQGGYEQYF. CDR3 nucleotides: TGTGCCAGCAGCTTGACCCAGGGGGGCTACGAGCAGTACTTC.

CDR3 nucleotides: TGTGCCAGCAGCCGCCGGGACACCAATTACGAGCAGTACTTC. Protein: CASSRRDTNYEQYF. The chain recombines TRBV5-5 with TRBJ2-7; maybe TRBD1 (6 bases). The CDR3 loop spans 14 amino acids. Between the trimmed V and J ends, which lost 4 bases and 4 bases, there was a span of 15 bases. In germline, CDR1 is SGHKS, CDR2 YYEKEE (reference sequence).

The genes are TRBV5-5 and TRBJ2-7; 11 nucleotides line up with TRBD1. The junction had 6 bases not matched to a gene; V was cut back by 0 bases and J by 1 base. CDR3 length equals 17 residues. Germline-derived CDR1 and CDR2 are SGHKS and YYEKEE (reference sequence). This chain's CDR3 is CASSLAGTGGISYEQYF. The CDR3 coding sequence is TGTGCCAGCAGCTTGGCCGGGACAGGGGGGATTTCCTACGAGCAGTACTTC.

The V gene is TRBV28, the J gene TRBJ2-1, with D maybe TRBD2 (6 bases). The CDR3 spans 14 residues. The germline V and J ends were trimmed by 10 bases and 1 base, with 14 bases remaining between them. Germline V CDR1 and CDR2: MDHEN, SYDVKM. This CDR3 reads CATLRLASYNEQFF. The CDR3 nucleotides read TGTGCCACCCTTCGGCTAGCGTCCTACAATGAGCAGTTCTTC.

In DNA form, the CDR3 reads TGCGCCAGCAGCCCGAGGGAGGGGGCCCGGAAAAATTCACCCCTCCACTTT. Protein: CASSPREGARKNSPLHF. The chain combines TRBV5-1 with TRBJ1-6, with 7 bases identical to TRBD1. The J segment lost 7 bases and the V segment lost 4 bases, leaving 14 bases of the junction unmatched. Germline V gene lookup returns CDR1 SGHRS and CDR2 YFSETQ. The CDR3 has 17 residues.

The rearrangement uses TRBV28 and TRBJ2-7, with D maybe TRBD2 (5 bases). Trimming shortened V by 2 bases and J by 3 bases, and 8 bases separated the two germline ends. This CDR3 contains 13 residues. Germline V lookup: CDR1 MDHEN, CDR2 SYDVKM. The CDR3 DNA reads TGTGCCAGCAGTTTAGGCGGGTACTACGAGCAGTACTTC. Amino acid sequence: CASSLGGYYEQYF.

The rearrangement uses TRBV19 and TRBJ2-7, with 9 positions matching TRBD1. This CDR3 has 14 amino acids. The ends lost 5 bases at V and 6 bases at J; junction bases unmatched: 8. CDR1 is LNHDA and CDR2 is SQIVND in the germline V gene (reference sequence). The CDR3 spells CASSSTGGIGEQYF. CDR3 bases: TGTGCCAGTAGTTCTACAGGGGGCATCGGCGAGCAGTACTTC.

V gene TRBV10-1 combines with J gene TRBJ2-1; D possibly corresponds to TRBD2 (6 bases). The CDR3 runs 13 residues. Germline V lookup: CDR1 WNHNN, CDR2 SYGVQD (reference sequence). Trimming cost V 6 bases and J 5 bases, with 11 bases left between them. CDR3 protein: CASSRDLNNEQFF. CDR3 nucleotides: TGCGCCAGCAGCCGGGACTTAAACAATGAGCAGTTCTTC.

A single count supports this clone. CDR3 in amino acids: CASGQGETQYF. CDR3 in DNA: TGTGCCAGCGGGCAAGGGGAGACCCAGTACTTC. This chain connects TRBV28 to TRBJ2-5; D is uncertain. The V end was cut by 8 bases, the J end by 5 bases, with 9 bases between. CDR1 is MDHEN, CDR2 SYDVKM, per germline. There are 11 residues in the CDR3.

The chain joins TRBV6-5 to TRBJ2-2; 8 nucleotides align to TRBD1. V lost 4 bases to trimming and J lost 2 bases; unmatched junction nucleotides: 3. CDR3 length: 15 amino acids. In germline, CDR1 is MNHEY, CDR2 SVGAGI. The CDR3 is CASSSGQGNTGELFF. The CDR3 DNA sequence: TGTGCCAGCAGTTCTGGACAGGGCAACACCGGGGAGCTGTTTTTT.

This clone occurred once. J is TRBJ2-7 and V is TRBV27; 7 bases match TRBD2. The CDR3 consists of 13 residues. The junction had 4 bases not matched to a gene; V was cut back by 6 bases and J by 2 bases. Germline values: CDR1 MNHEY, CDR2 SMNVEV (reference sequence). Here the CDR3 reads CASRPSGAYEQYF. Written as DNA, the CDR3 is TGTGCCAGCAGACCTAGCGGAGCCTACGAGCAGTACTTC.

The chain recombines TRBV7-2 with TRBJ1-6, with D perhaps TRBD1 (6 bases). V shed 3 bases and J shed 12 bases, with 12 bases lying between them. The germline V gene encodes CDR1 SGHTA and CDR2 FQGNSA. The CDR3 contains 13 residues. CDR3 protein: CASSFLQGQPLHF. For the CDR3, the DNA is TGTGCCAGCAGCTTCTTACAGGGACAACCCCTCCACTTT. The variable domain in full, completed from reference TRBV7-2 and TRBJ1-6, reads GAGVSQSPSNKVTEKGKDVELRCDPISGHTALYWYRQSLGQGLEFLIYFQGNSAPDKSGLPSDRFSAERTGGSVSTLTIQRTQQEDSAVYLCASSFLQGQPLHFGNGTRLTVT.

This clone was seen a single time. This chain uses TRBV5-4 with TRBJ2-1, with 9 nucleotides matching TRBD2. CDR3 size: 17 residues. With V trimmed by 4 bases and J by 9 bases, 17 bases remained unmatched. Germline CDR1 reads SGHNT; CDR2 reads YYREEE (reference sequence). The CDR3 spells CASSGIRPGLAFVEQFF. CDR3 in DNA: TGTGCCAGCAGCGGCATCCGCCCGGGACTAGCATTTGTTGAGCAGTTCTTC.

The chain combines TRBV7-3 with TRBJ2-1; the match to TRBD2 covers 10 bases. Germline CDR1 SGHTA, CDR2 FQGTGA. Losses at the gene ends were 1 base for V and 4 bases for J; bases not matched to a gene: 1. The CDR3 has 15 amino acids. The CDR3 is CASSLRTSGYNEQFF. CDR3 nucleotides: TGTGCCAGCAGCTTAAGGACTAGCGGTTACAATGAGCAGTTCTTC.

CDR3 protein: CASSSIVGRFYEQYF. The CDR3 bases are TGTGCCAGCAGTTCCATTGTGGGACGGTTCTACGAGCAGTACTTC. The chain combines TRBV27 with TRBJ2-7, with D perhaps assigned TRBD1 or TRBD2 (5 bases each). V lost 4 bases to trimming and J lost 3 bases, with 16 bases between them. This CDR3 spans 15 amino acids. Per the germline V gene, CDR1 is MNHEY and CDR2 is SMNVEV (reference sequence).

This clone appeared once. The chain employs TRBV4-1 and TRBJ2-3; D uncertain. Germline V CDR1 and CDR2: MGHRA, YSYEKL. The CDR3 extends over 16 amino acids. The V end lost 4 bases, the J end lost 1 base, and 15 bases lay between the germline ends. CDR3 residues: CASSPSWIDGTDTQYF. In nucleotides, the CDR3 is TGCGCCAGCAGCCCCTCTTGGATCGACGGCACAGATACGCAGTATTTT.

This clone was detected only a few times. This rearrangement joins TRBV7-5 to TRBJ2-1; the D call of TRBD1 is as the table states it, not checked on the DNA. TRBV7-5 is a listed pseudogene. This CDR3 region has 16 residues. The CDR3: CARSARTGAAYNEQFF. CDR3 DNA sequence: TGTGCCAGAAGCGCGCGGACAGGGGCCGCCTACAATGAGCAGTTCTTC.

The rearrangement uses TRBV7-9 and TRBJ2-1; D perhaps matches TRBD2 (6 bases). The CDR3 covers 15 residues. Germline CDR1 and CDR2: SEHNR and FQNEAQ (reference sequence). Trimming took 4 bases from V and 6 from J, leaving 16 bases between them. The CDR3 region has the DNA TGTGCCAGCAGCTCCTTAGCGGAGGCGACCAATGAGCAGTTCTTC. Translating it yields CASSSLAEATNEQFF.